A selection of T cell receptor beta chains follows, all from one sample in a study of control samples from healthy donors and cancer patients. TCRdb's copy holds only in-frame clones and misses some; the assay was immunoSEQ multiplex PCR. The sample holds under 200,000 clones, 96% seen once. The source material was blood. These receptors were taken from a woman aged 25 to 39 in good health. CDR3s include the opening cysteine and the closing phenylalanine or tryptophan. A D gene is named only where the DNA matches it firmly. Only some rows state a clone size, as once, few, many or a class for expanded clones.

D gene: NA; J gene: TRBJ2-1; V gene: TRBV9; clone size: NA; CDR3 protein: CASSVSAGPRENEQFF; CDR3 DNA: TGTGCCAGCAGCGTATCAGCCGGCCCCAGAGAAAATGAGCAGTTCTTC
D gene: NA; J gene: TRBJ2-1; V gene: TRBV6-1; clone size: NA; CDR3 protein: CASSEGAGRGNEQFF; CDR3 DNA: TGTGCCAGCAGTGAAGGGGCAGGGCGAGGCAATGAGCAGTTCTTC
D gene: NA; J gene: TRBJ2-2; V gene: TRBV6-5; clone size: NA; CDR3 protein: CASIGTGNTGELFF; CDR3 DNA: TGTGCCAGCATCGGGACTGGGAACACCGGGGAGCTGTTTTTT
D gene: TRBD1; J gene: TRBJ1-1; V gene: TRBV9; clone size: NA; CDR3 protein: CASSVEQGEDTEAFF; CDR3 DNA: TGTGCCAGCAGCGTAGAACAGGGGGAGGACACTGAAGCTTTCTTT
D gene: NA; J gene: TRBJ1-3; V gene: TRBV6-5; clone size: few; CDR3 protein: CASSYSEGGGNTIYF; CDR3 DNA: TGTGCCAGCAGTTACTCGGAGGGAGGCGGAAACACCATATATTTT
D gene: NA; J gene: TRBJ1-1; V gene: TRBV19; clone size: NA; CDR3 protein: CASSTRQGSTEAFF; CDR3 DNA: TGTGCCAGTAGTACCCGCCAGGGAAGCACTGAAGCTTTCTTT
D gene: NA; J gene: TRBJ1-4; V gene: TRBV30; clone size: NA; CDR3 protein: CACLPQGANEKLFF; CDR3 DNA: TGTGCCTGCCTCCCACAAGGGGCTAATGAAAAACTGTTTTTT
D gene: NA; J gene: TRBJ1-1; V gene: TRBV18; clone size: NA; CDR3 protein: CASSPQTRQVFTEAFF; CDR3 DNA: TGTGCCAGCTCACCCCAAACTAGACAGGTTTTCACTGAAGCTTTCTTT
D gene: TRBD1; J gene: TRBJ2-7; V gene: TRBV30; clone size: NA; CDR3 protein: CAWSPTGINEQYF; CDR3 DNA: TGTGCCTGGAGCCCGACAGGGATCAACGAGCAGTACTTC
D gene: TRBD1; J gene: TRBJ2-1; V gene: TRBV10-2; clone size: NA; CDR3 protein: CASKTDRGPNNEQFF; CDR3 DNA: TGCGCCAGCAAGACGGACAGGGGGCCCAACAATGAGCAGTTCTTC
D gene: NA; J gene: TRBJ1-2; V gene: TRBV19; clone size: once; CDR3 protein: CASSITRSYGYTF; CDR3 DNA: TGTGCCAGTAGTATAACCCGGAGCTATGGCTACACCTTC
D gene: NA; J gene: TRBJ1-5; V gene: TRBV18; clone size: once; CDR3 protein: CASSPPGFQPQHF; CDR3 DNA: TGTGCCAGCTCTCCACCAGGGTTTCAGCCCCAGCATTTT
D gene: NA; J gene: TRBJ2-3; V gene: TRBV28; clone size: NA; CDR3 protein: CASGSRASTDTQYF; CDR3 DNA: TGTGCCAGCGGTAGTCGGGCTAGCACAGATACGCAGTATTTT
D gene: NA; J gene: TRBJ1-5; V gene: TRBV18; clone size: NA; CDR3 protein: CASSPSQGDSNQPQHF; CDR3 DNA: TGTGCCAGCTCACCTTCTCAAGGGGATAGCAATCAGCCCCAGCATTTT
D gene: NA; J gene: TRBJ1-6; V gene: TRBV9; clone size: NA; CDR3 protein: CASSVAGSNSPLHF; CDR3 DNA: TGTGCCAGCAGCGTAGCTGGCAGTAATTCACCCCTCCACTTT
D gene: NA; J gene: TRBJ1-1; V gene: TRBV2; clone size: NA; CDR3 protein: CASLGRVTEAFF; CDR3 DNA: TGTGCCAGCTTAGGCAGGGTCACTGAAGCTTTCTTT
D gene: NA; J gene: TRBJ1-5; V gene: TRBV5-4; clone size: NA; CDR3 protein: CASSLGGASNQPQHF; CDR3 DNA: TGTGCCAGCAGCTTGGGAGGGGCTAGCAATCAGCCCCAGCATTTT
D gene: TRBD1; J gene: TRBJ2-7; V gene: TRBV28; clone size: NA; CDR3 protein: CASRGTGEYEQYF; CDR3 DNA: TGTGCCAGCCGGGGGACAGGGGAGTACGAGCAGTACTTC
D gene: NA; J gene: TRBJ2-6; V gene: TRBV18; clone size: NA; CDR3 protein: CASSPTGSLGWANVLTF; CDR3 DNA: TGTGCCAGCTCGCCGACAGGTTCGCTTGGCTGGGCCAACGTCCTGACTTTC
D gene: TRBD1; J gene: TRBJ1-1; V gene: TRBV12-5; clone size: once; CDR3 protein: CASGLVLGTGLNTEAFF; CDR3 DNA: TGTGCTAGTGGTTTGGTACTTGGGACAGGGTTGAACACTGAAGCTTTCTTT
D gene: NA; J gene: TRBJ2-2; V gene: TRBV5-1; clone size: NA; CDR3 protein: CASSPGDRAGGELFF; CDR3 DNA: TGCGCCAGCAGCCCGGGAGACAGGGCGGGCGGGGAGCTGTTTTTT
D gene: NA; J gene: TRBJ2-3; V gene: TRBV27; clone size: NA; CDR3 protein: CASSLGHRTDTQYF; CDR3 DNA: TGTGCCAGCAGTCTGGGACACCGCACAGATACGCAGTATTTT
D gene: TRBD1; J gene: TRBJ1-2; V gene: TRBV28; clone size: NA; CDR3 protein: CASTAGTGVGYTF; CDR3 DNA: TGTGCCAGCACCGCCGGGACAGGGGTCGGCTACACCTTC
D gene: NA; J gene: TRBJ1-4; V gene: TRBV4-1; clone size: NA; CDR3 protein: CASSQGPHEKLFF; CDR3 DNA: TGCGCCAGCAGCCAGGGCCCCCATGAAAAACTGTTTTTT
D gene: TRBD2; J gene: TRBJ2-1; V gene: TRBV13; clone size: NA; CDR3 protein: CASSLGSRLAGWYEQFF; CDR3 DNA: TGTGCCAGCAGCTTAGGCAGTAGACTAGCGGGATGGTATGAGCAGTTCTTC
D gene: NA; J gene: TRBJ2-2; V gene: TRBV6-5; clone size: NA; CDR3 protein: CASSYEGLSGELFF; CDR3 DNA: TGTGCCAGCAGTTACGAGGGTTTGTCCGGGGAGCTGTTTTTT
D gene: TRBD2; J gene: TRBJ2-1; V gene: TRBV5-1; clone size: NA; CDR3 protein: CASSSSGARNEQFF; CDR3 DNA: TGCGCCAGCAGCTCCAGCGGGGCTAGGAATGAGCAGTTCTTC
D gene: NA; J gene: TRBJ2-7; V gene: TRBV4-1; clone size: NA; CDR3 protein: CASSQDFTESYEQYF; CDR3 DNA: TGCGCCAGCAGCCAAGATTTCACGGAGTCCTACGAGCAGTACTTC
D gene: NA; J gene: TRBJ1-5; V gene: TRBV28; clone size: NA; CDR3 protein: CASSLGMVNQPQHF; CDR3 DNA: TGTGCCAGCAGTTTAGGTATGGTCAATCAGCCCCAGCATTTT
D gene: NA; J gene: TRBJ2-7; V gene: TRBV28; clone size: NA; CDR3 protein: CASKGTTRTVEQYF; CDR3 DNA: TGTGCCAGTAAAGGTACGACAAGGACAGTCGAGCAGTACTTC
D gene: TRBD2; J gene: TRBJ2-1; V gene: TRBV11-3; clone size: NA; CDR3 protein: CASSLDLGLAGDNEQFF; CDR3 DNA: TGTGCCAGCAGCTTAGATCTCGGACTAGCGGGGGATAATGAGCAGTTCTTC
D gene: NA; J gene: TRBJ2-5; V gene: TRBV3-1/TRBV3-2; clone size: NA; CDR3 protein: CASSQGGTPKETQYF; CDR3 DNA: TGTGCCAGCAGCCAAGGGGGAACGCCTAAAGAGACCCAGTACTTC
D gene: NA; J gene: TRBJ1-2; V gene: TRBV9; clone size: NA; CDR3 protein: CASSVASGPWGYTF; CDR3 DNA: TGTGCCAGCAGCGTAGCATCAGGCCCCTGGGGCTACACCTTC
D gene: TRBD1; J gene: TRBJ1-6; V gene: TRBV9; clone size: NA; CDR3 protein: CASSVRQGSSPLHF; CDR3 DNA: TGTGCCAGCAGCGTTCGACAGGGCAGCTCACCCCTCCACTTT
D gene: TRBD1; J gene: TRBJ2-2; V gene: TRBV2; clone size: once; CDR3 protein: CASSRGGQGNTGELFF; CDR3 DNA: TGTGCCAGCAGCCGGGGTGGACAGGGGAACACCGGGGAGCTGTTTTTT
D gene: TRBD1; J gene: TRBJ1-4; V gene: TRBV7-8; clone size: NA; CDR3 protein: CASSFGTGSNEKLFF; CDR3 DNA: TGTGCCAGCAGCTTCGGGACAGGGAGTAATGAAAAACTGTTTTTT
D gene: NA; J gene: TRBJ1-1; V gene: TRBV28; clone size: NA; CDR3 protein: CASSLKLTAQMNTEAFF; CDR3 DNA: TGTGCCAGCAGTTTAAAGCTAACAGCTCAAATGAACACTGAAGCTTTCTTT
D gene: NA; J gene: TRBJ1-3; V gene: TRBV12-3/TRBV12-4; clone size: NA; CDR3 protein: CASRNGQRNTIYF; CDR3 DNA: TGTGCCAGCAGGAACGGACAGAGAAACACCATATATTTT
D gene: TRBD1; J gene: TRBJ1-6; V gene: TRBV27; clone size: NA; CDR3 protein: CASSFEGASSPLHF; CDR3 DNA: TGTGCCAGCAGTTTCGAGGGGGCTAGTTCACCCCTCCACTTT